One and the same sample provided the 23 T cell receptor beta chains below, sequenced in a study of T cells after yellow fever vaccination. One entry per CDR3 protein results from TCRdb running MiXCR on the 5' RACE reads. The sample lists 150,000 to 200,000 distinct CDR3 sequences; approximately 10% were seen once. The sample was CD8+ T cells sorted from PBMCs, taken 15 days after the yellow fever booster vaccination. These receptors came from a young man who received the YFV17D yellow fever vaccine.

This clonotype was seen more than once but under ten times. The chain combines TRBV4-2 with TRBJ1-1, with no clear D. There are 13 residues in the CDR3. Per germline, CDR1 LGHNA and CDR2 YNFKEQ. V gave up 7 bases and J gave up 2 bases, with 11 bases separating them. This CDR3 reads CASTRQINTEAFF. Written as DNA, the CDR3 is TGTGCCAGCACCCGACAAATAAACACTGAAGCTTTCTTT.

The chain employs TRBV4-2 and TRBJ2-3, with TRBD2 matching 8 bases. The germline V gene encodes CDR1 LGHNA and CDR2 YNFKEQ. This CDR3 has 16 residues. The V gene end was trimmed by 1 base and the J gene end by 0 bases; junction bases not matched to a gene: 3. The CDR3 loop is CASSQGRGGSTDTQYF. The CDR3 DNA reads as TGTGCCAGCAGCCAAGGTCGGGGGGGAAGCACAGATACGCAGTATTTT.

This clonotype occurred many times. The chain links TRBV9 to TRBJ2-4; tentatively, D is TRBD2 (5 bases). The CDR3 runs 13 residues. V was cut by 5 bases and J by 10 bases, with 16 bases left in between. Looked up from germline, CDR1 is SGDLS and CDR2 is YYNGEE. The CDR3 sequence: CASSDNSGLIQYF. CDR3 coding DNA: TGTGCCAGCAGTGACAATTCTGGACTTATTCAGTACTTC.

A note on this clonotype: Being one base from a much bigger clone, this may be a read error. The J gene is TRBJ2-1, the V gene TRBV27, with D perhaps TRBD2 (6 bases). Trimming pared 6 bases from V and 5 bases from J, leaving 20 bases between. Germline CDR1 reads MNHEY; CDR2 reads SMNVEV (reference sequence). The CDR3 is 16 amino acids. As DNA, the CDR3 is TGTGCCAGCAGCCGCCCCGGGTCGTGGGGGGACAATGAGCAGTTCTTC. Encoded protein: CASSRPGSWGDNEQFF.

Notes on this clonotype: The CDR3 does not close with the conserved phenylalanine or tryptophan, likely indicating a read error. Because the CDR3's place on the DNA is in doubt, the DNA is left out and the CDR3 is given as listed by TCRdb. The chain couples TRBV2 to TRBJ1-1. The CDR3 region is 9 residues in length, termini included. Germline V gives CDR1 SNHLY, CDR2 FYNNEI. Here the CDR3 reads CASSARAAV.

This clonotype came up many times. V usage is TRBV7-3 and J usage is TRBJ2-3; D perhaps matches TRBD1 (5 bases). The V end lost 5 bases, the J end lost 2 bases, and 17 bases lay between the germline ends. The CDR3 totals 16 residues. The germline CDR1 and CDR2 sequences are SGHTA and FQGTGA. CDR3: CASSPQTAISTDTQYF. CDR3 nucleotides: TGTGCCAGCAGCCCCCAGACAGCAATCTCCACAGATACGCAGTATTTT.

A few counts support this clonotype. CDR3: CASKPSDLANYGYTF. As DNA, the CDR3 is TGTGCCAGCAAACCATCGGACCTAGCTAACTATGGCTACACCTTC. This chain links TRBV27 with TRBJ1-2; D is uncertain. The length of the CDR3 is 15 residues. V dropped 7 bases and J dropped 0 bases, with 15 bases sitting between them. CDR1 and CDR2 from the germline V gene are MNHEY and SMNVEV (reference sequence).

J is TRBJ2-3 and V is TRBV29-1; TRBD2 matches 10 bases. The germline V gene has CDR1 SQVTM and CDR2 ANQGSEA. The CDR3 runs 14 residues. Trimming at V came to 6 bases and at J to 1 base, leaving 4 bases not matched to a gene. The CDR3 DNA reads TGCAGCGTGGCGGGGACTAGCGGCACAGATACGCAGTATTTT. Protein product: CSVAGTSGTDTQYF.

V gene TRBV7-6 combines with J gene TRBJ1-2; 10 bases line up with TRBD1. J lost 2 bases, V lost 6 bases, and 12 bases had no gene match. This CDR3 has 17 amino acids. The germline gives CDR1 SGHVS, CDR2 FNYEAQ. CDR3: CASSLITRTGGNYGYTF. The CDR3, as DNA: TGTGCCAGCAGTTTAATTACTCGGACAGGGGGGAACTATGGCTACACCTTC. Full variable domain (remainder filled in from reference TRBV7-6 and TRBJ1-2): GAGVSQSPRYKVTKRGQDVALRCDPISGHVSLYWYRQALGQGPEFLTYFNYEAQQDKSGLPNDRFSAERPEGSISTLTIQRTEQRDSAMYRCASSLITRTGGNYGYTFGSGTRLTVV.

Ten or more counts support this clonotype. V usage is TRBV5-1 and J usage is TRBJ1-1; D is possibly TRBD1 (6 bases). Looked up from germline, CDR1 is SGHRS and CDR2 is YFSETQ. The CDR3 runs to 14 residues. The V gene lost 4 bases and the J gene lost 0 bases, with 10 bases spanning the gap. CDR3 sequence (DNA): TGCGCCAGCAGCCAAAGGGGGATGAACACTGAAGCTTTCTTT. Translating gives CASSQRGMNTEAFF.

This clonotype has more than one count but fewer than ten. The chain carries TRBV4-1 and TRBJ1-1; D is unresolved. Germline CDR1 MGHRA, CDR2 YSYEKL. There are 15 residues in the CDR3. Trimming took off 2 bases at V and 7 bases at J, with 17 bases between the two ends. This CDR3 is CASSQFTSGRREAFF. CDR3 in DNA: TGCGCCAGCAGCCAATTCACGAGCGGACGCCGTGAAGCTTTCTTT.

A few counts support this clonotype. V usage is TRBV4-1 and J usage is TRBJ2-7; 9 positions agree with TRBD1. The length of the CDR3 is 17 residues. Germline lookup yields CDR1 MGHRA and CDR2 YSYEKL. J was trimmed by 0 bases and V by 1 base; bases with no gene match: 7. The CDR3 loop reads CASSQASDRGYSYEQYF. CDR3 sequence (DNA): TGCGCCAGCAGCCAAGCTTCGGACAGGGGTTACTCCTACGAGCAGTACTTC.

The V and J genes are TRBV6-1 and TRBJ2-3, with 10 bases that match TRBD2. J gave up 5 bases and V 6 bases, and 8 bases lay outside the gene matches. Germline lookup yields CDR1 MNHNS and CDR2 SASEGT. The CDR3 loop spans 15 amino acids. CDR3: CASSAGTSDGDTQYF. The CDR3 coding sequence is TGTGCCAGCAGCGCCGGGACTAGCGATGGAGATACGCAGTATTTT.

This clonotype was counted ten times or more. V gene TRBV9 combines with J gene TRBJ2-1; D remains unclear. CDR1 is SGDLS and CDR2 is YYNGEE in the germline V gene. Trimming pared 4 bases from V and 4 bases from J, leaving 15 bases between. This CDR3 comprises 15 residues. CDR3 sequence (DNA): TGTGCCAGCAGCCCTGGCGGACGGATTTACAATGAGCAGTTCTTC. Translating gives CASSPGGRIYNEQFF.

J is TRBJ2-3 and V is TRBV4-3, with 8 bases that match TRBD2. This CDR3 has 16 amino acids. The junction had 4 bases not matched to a gene; V was cut back by 2 bases and J by 0 bases. Looked up from germline, CDR1 is LGHNA and CDR2 is YSLEER. CDR3 sequence (DNA): TGCGCCAGCAGCCAAATCTTAGCGGGGAGCACAGATACGCAGTATTTT. Translation gives CASSQILAGSTDTQYF.

This chain links TRBV4-3 with TRBJ1-2; D unclear. Germline V gene sequence: CDR1 LGHNA, CDR2 YSLEER. The V end was cut by 1 base, the J end by 1 base, with 19 bases between. This CDR3 contains 18 residues. The DNA of the CDR3 is TGCGCCAGCAGCCAAGTGTACGCCCTCACTTCCCTTAACTATGGCTACACCTTC. It codes for CASSQVYALTSLNYGYTF.

The genes are TRBV9 and TRBJ1-4; D remains unclear. The V gene's germline CDR1 is SGDLS and CDR2 YYNGEE. The length of the CDR3 is 17 residues. The ends were cut back, 3 bases at V and 3 bases at J, with 18 bases in the middle. DNA of the CDR3: TGTGCCAGCAGCGCGACCGGTAGGGAGAACGCTAATGAAAAACTGTTTTTT. Translation gives CASSATGRENANEKLFF.

The rearrangement uses TRBV11-3 and TRBJ1-1; no definite D call. V was shortened by 5 bases and J by 4 bases, with 14 bases between the two germline ends. Germline V gene sequence: CDR1 SGHNT, CDR2 YENEEA. This CDR3 is built from 14 residues. DNA for the CDR3: TGTGCCAGCAGCCCTCGGACGGAAAGCACTGAAGCTTTCTTT. Translating gives CASSPRTESTEAFF.

CDR3 in DNA: TGCGCCAGCAGCCCAGACGTGGGGCAGACCACTGAAGCTTTCTTT. Amino acid sequence: CASSPDVGQTTEAFF. The chain has TRBV4-3 and TRBJ1-1; possibly TRBD1 for D (5 bases). The V and J ends lost 4 bases and 4 bases respectively, with 16 bases between them. The CDR3 is 15 residues long. The V gene's germline CDR1 is LGHNA and CDR2 YSLEER.

This clonotype has only a few counts. Here the CDR3 reads CASSLEFLNTIYF. In DNA, the CDR3 is TGTGCCAGCAGCTTAGAGTTTCTGAACACCATATATTTT. The V call is TRBV7-9, the J call TRBJ1-3, with no clear D. In germline, CDR1 is SEHNR, CDR2 FQNEAQ (reference sequence). This CDR3 region has 13 residues. Trimming took 1 base from V and 7 from J, leaving 8 bases between them.

V gene TRBV4-1 combines with J gene TRBJ2-5; possible D gene TRBD2, 6 bases. Between the trimmed V and J ends, which lost 3 bases and 5 bases, there was a span of 16 bases. The V gene's germline CDR1 is MGHRA and CDR2 YSYEKL. This CDR3 is 15 amino acids long. The CDR3 DNA sequence: TGCGCCAGCAGCCAGAGTGGGGGACTGAGGGAGACCCAGTACTTC. This codes for CASSQSGGLRETQYF.

This clonotype has more than one count but fewer than ten. This rearrangement joins TRBV3-1 to TRBJ2-1; TRBD2 aligns across 8 bases. The CDR3 consists of 16 residues. Germline loops: CDR1 LGHDT, CDR2 YNNKEL (reference sequence). Unmatched junction bases numbered 5, after V lost 0 bases and J lost 4 bases. CDR3 nucleotide sequence: TGTGCCAGCAGCCAAGATATCGGACTAGCTTACAATGAGCAGTTCTTC. Residues: CASSQDIGLAYNEQFF.

This clonotype was seen a handful of times. The CDR3 protein is CASSASWGPQETQYF. The CDR3 DNA sequence: TGTGCCAGCAGCGCCTCTTGGGGGCCTCAAGAGACCCAGTACTTC. This rearrangement joins TRBV9 to TRBJ2-5, with D perhaps matching TRBD1 (6 bases). Germline loops: CDR1 SGDLS, CDR2 YYNGEE. The CDR3 covers 15 residues. Trimming took 3 bases from V and 2 from J, leaving 14 bases between them.